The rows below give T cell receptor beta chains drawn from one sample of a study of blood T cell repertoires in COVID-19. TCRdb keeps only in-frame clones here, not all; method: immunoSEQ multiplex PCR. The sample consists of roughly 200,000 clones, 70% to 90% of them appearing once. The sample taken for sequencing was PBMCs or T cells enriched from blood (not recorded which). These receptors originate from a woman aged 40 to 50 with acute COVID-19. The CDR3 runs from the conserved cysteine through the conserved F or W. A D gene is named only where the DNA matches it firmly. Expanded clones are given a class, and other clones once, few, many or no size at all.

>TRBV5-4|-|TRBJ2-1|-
TGTGCCAGCAGCTTGTCTAATGAGCAGTTCTTC
CASSLSNEQFF
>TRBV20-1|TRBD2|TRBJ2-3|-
TGCAGTGCCCCACTAGCGTCAACGCAGTATTTT
CSAPLASTQYF
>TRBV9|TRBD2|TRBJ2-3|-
TGTGCCAGCAGCGTAGGCGCTCTAGCGGGAAGAAGCACAGATACGCAGTATTTT
CASSVGALAGRSTDTQYF
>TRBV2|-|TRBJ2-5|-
TGTGCCAGCAGGGGGCTTGAGACCCAGTACTTC
CASRGLETQYF
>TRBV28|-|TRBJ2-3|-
TGTGCCAGCAGTTTGTACGGGAGCGCAGATACGCAGTATTTT
CASSLYGSADTQYF
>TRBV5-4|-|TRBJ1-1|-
TGTGCCAGCAGCTTGCCACGGACTATGAACACTGAAGCTTTCTTT
CASSLPRTMNTEAFF
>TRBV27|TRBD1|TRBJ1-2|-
TGTGCCAGCAGCCTTATGGGGACAGATGGCTACACCTTC
CASSLMGTDGYTF
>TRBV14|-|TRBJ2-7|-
TGTGCCAGCAGCCCCATCGGGGGCGAGCAGTACTTC
CASSPIGGEQYF
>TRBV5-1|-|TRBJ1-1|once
TGCGCCAGCAGCTTGGAGCTGAACACTGAAGCTTTCTTT
CASSLELNTEAFF
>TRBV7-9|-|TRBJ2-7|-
TGTGCCAGCAGCTTATCGGGATCGGCCAAGGCCTACGAGCAGTACTTC
CASSLSGSAKAYEQYF
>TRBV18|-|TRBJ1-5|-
TGTGCCAGCTCACCAGGAGGGTGGGTCCAGCCCCAGCATTTT
CASSPGGWVQPQHF
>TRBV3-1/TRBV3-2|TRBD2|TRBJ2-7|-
TGTGCCAGCAGCCAAGTCCTGATTAGCGGGGACTCCTACGAGCAGTACTTC
CASSQVLISGDSYEQYF
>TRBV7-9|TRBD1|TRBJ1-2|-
TGTGCCAGCAGCTTTCCGCAAACAGGGGGTCATGGCTACACCTTC
CASSFPQTGGHGYTF
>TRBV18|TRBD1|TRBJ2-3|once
TGTGCCAGCTCGCGGGACAGGGCCGGTGAAGATACGCAGTATTTT
CASSRDRAGEDTQYF
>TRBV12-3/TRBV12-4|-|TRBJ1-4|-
TGTGCCAGCAGCCGGGGATTAGAACTGTTTTTT
CASSRGLELFF
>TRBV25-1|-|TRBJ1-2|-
TGTGCCAGCAGTGAATCCAGCCGAGGGAATGGCTACACCTTC
CASSESSRGNGYTF
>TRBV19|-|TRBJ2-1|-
TGTGCCAGTGCGAGCGGTGACTCCTACAATGAGCAGTTCTTC
CASASGDSYNEQFF
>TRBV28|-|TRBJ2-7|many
TGTGCCAGCAGTTTATCGGGTATCAACTACGAGCAGTACTTC
CASSLSGINYEQYF
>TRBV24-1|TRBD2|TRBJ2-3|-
TGTGCCACCAGTGATTGGGGTGGAGCGGGAGGATCAGATACGCAGTATTTT
CATSDWGGAGGSDTQYF
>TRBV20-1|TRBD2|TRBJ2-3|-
TGCAGTGCTAGTAATAGCGGGAGGGCCTGGAATACGCAGTATTTT
CSASNSGRAWNTQYF
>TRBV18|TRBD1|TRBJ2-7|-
TGTGCCAGCTCACCGCGGACAGGCGACTACGAGCAGTACTTC
CASSPRTGDYEQYF
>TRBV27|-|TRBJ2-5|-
TGTGCCAGTCGGCAGGCAATCCAAGAGACCCAGTACTTC
CASRQAIQETQYF
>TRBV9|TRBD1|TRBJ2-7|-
TGTGCCAGCAGCGCGCCACAGGGGGGAACCTCCTACGAGCAGTACTTC
CASSAPQGGTSYEQYF
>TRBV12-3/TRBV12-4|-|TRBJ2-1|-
TGTGCCAGCAGTTTAGTACTATACAATGAGCAGTTCTTC
CASSLVLYNEQFF
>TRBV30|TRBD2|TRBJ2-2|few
TGTGCCTGGAGTCTGACTAGCGGGACCACCGGGGAGCTGTTTTTT
CAWSLTSGTTGELFF
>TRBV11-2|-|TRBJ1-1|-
TGTGCCAGCAGCGCCCGGGGGGGTTCCACTGAAGCTTTCTTT
CASSARGGSTEAFF
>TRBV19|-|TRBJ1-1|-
TGTGCCAGTAGGACTGAAGGGCAGGGCCTAAAAACTGAAGCTTTCTTT
CASRTEGQGLKTEAFF
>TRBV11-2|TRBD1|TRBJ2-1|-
TGTGCCAGCAGCCCCAACATCGCCGGGACAGGGAGTAATGAGCAGTTCTTC
CASSPNIAGTGSNEQFF
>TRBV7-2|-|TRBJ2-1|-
TGTGCCAGCAGCCTGACTCCCCAAAATTACAATGAGCAGTTCTTC
CASSLTPQNYNEQFF
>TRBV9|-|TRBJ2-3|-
TGTGCCAGCAGCGTAGGCGGTTCTAGCACAGATACGCAGTATTTT
CASSVGGSSTDTQYF
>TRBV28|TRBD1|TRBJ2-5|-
TGTGCCAGCAGGGACAGGGTTCCCCAAGAGACCCAGTACTTC
CASRDRVPQETQYF
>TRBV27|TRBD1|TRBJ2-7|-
TGTGCCAGCAGTTTTCGTGGGACAGGGAAGAACGAGCAGTACTTC
CASSFRGTGKNEQYF
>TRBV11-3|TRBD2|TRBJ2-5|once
TGTGCCAGCAGCTTAGTGGGACGGACTAGCGGGGAGACCCAGTACTTC
CASSLVGRTSGETQYF
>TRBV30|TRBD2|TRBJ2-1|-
TGTGCCCAGGCAGCCGCGGGAGCGGGCTACAATGAGCAGTTCTTC
CAQAAAGAGYNEQFF
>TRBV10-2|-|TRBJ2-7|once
TGCGCCAGCAGTGACGGCAGGAAATACGAGCAGTACTTC
CASSDGRKYEQYF
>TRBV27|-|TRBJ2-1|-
TGTGCCAGCATGAGTAGCGATCTTTACAATGAGCAGTTCTTC
CASMSSDLYNEQFF
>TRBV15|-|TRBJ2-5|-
TGTGCCACCAGCAGAGATCATGTCGAGACCCAGTACTTC
CATSRDHVETQYF
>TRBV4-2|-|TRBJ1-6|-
TGTGCCAGCAGCCAAGGACAGGCGAATAATTCACCCCTCCACTTT
CASSQGQANNSPLHF
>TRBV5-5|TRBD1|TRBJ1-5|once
TGTGCCAGCAGCTTGGGAGGGGGCCTTAGACAGCCCCAGCATTTT
CASSLGGGLRQPQHF